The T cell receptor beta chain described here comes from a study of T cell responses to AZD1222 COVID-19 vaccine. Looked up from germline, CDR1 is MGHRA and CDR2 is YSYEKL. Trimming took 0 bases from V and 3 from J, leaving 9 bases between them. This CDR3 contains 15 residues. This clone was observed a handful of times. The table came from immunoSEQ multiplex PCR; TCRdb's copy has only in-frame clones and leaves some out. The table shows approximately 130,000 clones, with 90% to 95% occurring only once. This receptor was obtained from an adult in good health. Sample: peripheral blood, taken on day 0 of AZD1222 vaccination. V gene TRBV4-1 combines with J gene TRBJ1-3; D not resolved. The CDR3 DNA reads TGCGCCAGCAGCCAAGATGCGGGAATTGGAAACACCATATATTTT. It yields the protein CASSQDAGIGNTIYF.